Listed below are T cell receptor beta chains from one sample, sequenced in a study of blood T cell repertoires in COVID-19. Libraries were prepared by immunoSEQ multiplex PCR; TCRdb keeps only in-frame clonotypes and omits some of them. In the table there are under 250,000 clones, 82% of which are singletons. The specimen sequenced was peripheral blood. These receptors came from a woman aged 40-49 years with acute or convalescent COVID-19. Each CDR3 is given with its conserved first and last residue. D genes are given only for firm matches. Expanded clones are given a class, and other clones once, few, many or no size at all.

j_call,clone_size,v_call,d_call,cdr3_aa,cdr3_nt
TRBJ2-2,NA,TRBV27,TRBD2,CASSGASGKRTGELFF,TGTGCCAGCAGTGGAGCTAGCGGGAAGAGGACCGGGGAGCTGTTTTTT
TRBJ1-2,NA,TRBV25-1,NA,CASSDSLRHTYGYTF,TGTGCCAGCAGTGACTCTCTCCGACACACCTATGGCTACACCTTC
TRBJ2-7,NA,TRBV28,TRBD2,CASSLVASGFFSSYEQYF,TGTGCCAGCAGTTTAGTCGCTAGCGGGTTTTTTAGCTCCTACGAGCAGTACTTC
TRBJ2-2,NA,TRBV30,NA,CARGEDTNTGELFF,TGTGCCCGCGGGGAGGACACGAACACCGGGGAGCTGTTTTTT
TRBJ1-2,NA,TRBV11-2,NA,CASSLERTAGGYTF,TGTGCCAGCAGCTTAGAAAGGACAGCTGGGGGCTACACCTTC
TRBJ2-7,NA,TRBV4-2,TRBD2,CASSQGSGGPYEQYF,TGTGCCAGCAGCCAAGGTAGCGGGGGCCCCTACGAGCAGTACTTC
TRBJ1-6,NA,TRBV7-9,NA,CASSLQGLRDSPLHF,TGTGCCAGCAGCTTGCAGGGGCTACGAGATTCACCCCTCCACTTT
TRBJ2-1,NA,TRBV13,NA,CASSSGSSYNEQFF,TGTGCCAGCAGCTCAGGTAGCTCCTACAATGAGCAGTTCTTC
TRBJ2-3,NA,TRBV7-9,TRBD2,CASSSYVASGSADTQYF,TGTGCCAGCAGCTCTTACGTGGCTAGCGGGAGTGCAGATACGCAGTATTTT
TRBJ1-4,NA,TRBV15,NA,CATSRPADSWDEKLFF,TGTGCCACCAGCAGACCGGCAGACAGCTGGGATGAAAAACTGTTTTTT
TRBJ2-7,few,TRBV7-2,NA,CASSPAGSGVSYEQYF,TGTGCCAGCAGCCCTGCGGGTAGCGGCGTCTCCTACGAGCAGTACTTC
TRBJ2-7,NA,TRBV19,TRBD2,CASSPRTSGMAGYEQYF,TGTGCCAGTAGTCCGCGGACTAGCGGGATGGCCGGGTACGAGCAGTACTTC
TRBJ2-5,NA,TRBV7-2,NA,CASSLGGGRKETQYF,TGTGCCAGCAGCTTAGGAGGGGGACGGAAAGAGACCCAGTACTTC